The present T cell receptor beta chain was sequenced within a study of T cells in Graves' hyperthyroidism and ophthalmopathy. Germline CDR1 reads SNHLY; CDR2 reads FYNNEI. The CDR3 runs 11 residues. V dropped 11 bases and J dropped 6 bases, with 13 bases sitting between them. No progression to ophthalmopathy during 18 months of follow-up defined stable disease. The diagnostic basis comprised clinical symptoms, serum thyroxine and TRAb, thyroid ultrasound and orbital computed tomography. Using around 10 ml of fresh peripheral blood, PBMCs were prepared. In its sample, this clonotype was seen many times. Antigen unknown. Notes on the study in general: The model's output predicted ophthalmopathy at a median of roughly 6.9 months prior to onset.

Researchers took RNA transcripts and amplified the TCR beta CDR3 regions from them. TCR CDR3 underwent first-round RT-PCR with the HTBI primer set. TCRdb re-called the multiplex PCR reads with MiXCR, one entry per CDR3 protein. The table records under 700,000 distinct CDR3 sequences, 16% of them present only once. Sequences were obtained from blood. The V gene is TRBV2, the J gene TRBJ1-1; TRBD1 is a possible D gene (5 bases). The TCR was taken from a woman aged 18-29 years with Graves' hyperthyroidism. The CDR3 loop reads CAVDRRAEAFF. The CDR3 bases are TGTGCCGTCGACAGAAGGGCTGAAGCTTTCTTT.